The 23 T cell receptor beta chains given below trace back to one sample, sequenced in a study of response to subunit inactivated influenza vaccine (dated by TCRdb to 2017 to 2018). The library relied on RT-PCR. Data came from an Illumina HiSeq 2500. TCRdb's own reprocessing of the public reads used fastp at Q25 and MiXCR and kept productive beta chains. CDR3 protein duplicates are merged, each entry listing the most common genes and DNA. The sample data list more than 450,000 distinct CDR3 sequences, and over 9% of these were observed just once. Together, the top ten hold about 11% of the sample. The data were also submitted as part of a second study, on T cells expressing NK-cell markers. The second study, in turn, reports: 5'RACE template switching, by which a universal primer site and unique molecular identifiers were added, was used to make TCR beta cDNA libraries.

The input for sequencing was PBMCs from blood, taken on the day of vaccination. The receptors were gathered from a middle-aged man who received an inactivated influenza vaccine. Donor details come from another sample of the same person, matched by shared clones.

The chain carries TRBV4-1 and TRBJ2-7, with 7 positions matching TRBD1. V lost 4 bases, J lost 6 bases, and 9 bases stayed unmatched. The CDR3 covers 14 residues. CDR1 and CDR2 from the germline V gene are MGHRA and YSYEKL. CDR3 nucleotide sequence: TGCGCCAGCAGCCTGACCGTGGGACAGACCGAGCAGTACTTC. The encoded protein is CASSLTVGQTEQYF.

The table lists this clonotype with a few counts. V gene TRBV4-2 combines with J gene TRBJ2-7; 12 bases agree with TRBD2. CDR1 and CDR2 from the germline V gene are LGHNA and YNFKEQ. Trimming cost V 3 bases and J 6 bases; bases outside gene matches: 6. The CDR3 has 15 amino acids. The CDR3 DNA is TGTGCCAGCAGCCACCTTCAACTAGCGGGAGGCGAGCAGTACTTC. Its translation is CASSHLQLAGGEQYF.

This clonotype appeared a few times. The V call is TRBV28, the J call TRBJ2-2; tentative D call: TRBD1 (5 bases). Trimming stripped 2 bases from V and 5 bases from J, with 12 bases between. The CDR3 is 15 amino acids. CDR1 MDHEN and CDR2 SYDVKM come from the germline V gene. In nucleotides, the CDR3 is TGTGCCAGCAGTTTAGGATTAGGGGTTACCGGGGAGCTGTTTTTT. The encoded protein is CASSLGLGVTGELFF.

A few counts support this clonotype. This rearrangement joins TRBV20-1 to TRBJ2-7; the D call may be TRBD1 or TRBD2 (6 bases each). Germline lookup yields CDR1 DFQATT and CDR2 SNEGSKA (reference sequence). The CDR3 is 13 amino acids. V was clipped by 1 base and J by 3 bases, with 10 bases between them. The CDR3 sequence: CSARVQGGYEQYF. In DNA form, the CDR3 reads TGCAGTGCTAGAGTACAGGGAGGCTACGAGCAGTACTTC.

V is TRBV9 and J is TRBJ2-3, with D perhaps matching TRBD1 or TRBD2 (5 bases each). With 4 bases removed from V and 8 bases from J, the gap between germline ends came to 17 bases. The CDR3 has 14 amino acids. Germline CDR1 SGDLS, CDR2 YYNGEE. As DNA, the CDR3 is TGTGCCAGCAGCATCCAAGTGGGGGAAGGTACGCAGTATTTT. This gives the protein CASSIQVGEGTQYF.

This clonotype was observed a single time. The genes are TRBV7-8 and TRBJ1-6; D possibly corresponds to TRBD1 (5 bases). Trimming left V 4 bases short and J 7 bases short, with 14 bases between. Germline V gene lookup returns CDR1 SGHVS and CDR2 FQNEAQ. CDR3 size: 15 residues. CDR3 in amino acids: CASSSWDGRNSPLHF. The CDR3 coding sequence is TGTGCCAGCAGCTCATGGGACGGGAGAAATTCACCCCTCCACTTT.

J is TRBJ2-1 and V is TRBV30; D may correspond to TRBD1 or TRBD2 (5 bases each). Germline CDR1 GTSNPN, CDR2 SVGIG (reference sequence). There are 14 residues in the CDR3. V shed 5 bases and J shed 8 bases, with 19 bases lying between them. The CDR3 loop reads CAWEPGPRIHEQFF. CDR3 in DNA: TGTGCCTGGGAACCGGGACCCCGGATCCATGAGCAGTTCTTC.

The chain recombines TRBV7-2 with TRBJ2-4; TRBD1 matches at 7 bases. CDR3 length: 17 amino acids. CDR1 and CDR2 from the germline V gene are SGHTA and FQGNSA. V shed 4 bases, J shed 2 bases, and the junction held 11 bases outside the gene matches. The CDR3 protein is CASSSRAGGISKNIQYF. In nucleotides, the CDR3 is TGTGCCAGCAGCTCCCGGGCAGGGGGTATTTCCAAAAACATTCAGTACTTC.

The chain couples TRBV11-1 to TRBJ2-2; 10 bases map to TRBD2. The CDR3 runs to 18 residues. In germline, CDR1 is SGHAT, CDR2 FQDESV (reference sequence). The J segment lost 0 bases and the V segment lost 5 bases, leaving 9 bases of the junction unmatched. DNA of the CDR3: TGTGCCAGCAGCCCAGGACTAGCGGCATCCGCGAACACCGGGGAGCTGTTTTTT. Translation: CASSPGLAASANTGELFF.

The V call is TRBV12-3 or TRBV12-4, the J call TRBJ1-2, with D possibly being TRBD1 (6 bases). Trimming took off 5 bases at V and 8 bases at J, with 27 bases between the two ends. CDR3 length: 17 amino acids. CDR3 amino acids: CASSPGPRQVFLEGYTF. CDR3 coding DNA: TGTGCCAGCAGTCCAGGGCCCAGACAGGTCTTTCTGGAAGGCTACACCTTC.

The J gene is TRBJ2-3, the V gene TRBV28; D ambiguous. The CDR3 length is 14 residues. The germline V gene has CDR1 MDHEN and CDR2 SYDVKM. V dropped 3 bases and J dropped 3 bases, with 10 bases sitting between them. The DNA for the CDR3 is TGTGCCAGCAGTTTGATGAGCGTTACAGATACGCAGTATTTT. It encodes CASSLMSVTDTQYF.

This clonotype was seen at least ten times. This rearrangement joins TRBV6-5 to TRBJ2-2; TRBD1 aligns across 8 bases. Germline-derived CDR1 and CDR2 are MNHEY and SVGAGI. The CDR3 runs 15 residues. V lost 0 bases to trimming and J lost 5 bases; unmatched junction nucleotides: 2. CDR3 in DNA: TGTGCCAGCAGTTACTCTGACAGGGGAACCGGGGAGCTGTTTTTT. It translates to CASSYSDRGTGELFF.

The V and J genes are TRBV5-1 and TRBJ1-2; weak D call: TRBD1 (6 bases). The CDR3 contains 13 residues. Deletions cut 0 bases from V and 7 bases from J, with 10 bases between. Germline V gene sequence: CDR1 SGHRS, CDR2 YFSETQ. The CDR3 DNA reads as TGCGCCAGCAGCTTGGAACAGGGTTCTGGCTACACCTTC. Its translation: CASSLEQGSGYTF. The whole variable domain, remainder taken from reference TRBV5-1 and TRBJ1-2, is KAGVTQTPRYLIKTRGQQVTLSCSPISGHRSVSWYQQTPGQGLQFLFEYFSETQRNKGNFPGRFSGRQFSNSRSEMNVSTLELGDSALYLCASSLEQGSGYTFGSGTRLTVV.

The genes are TRBV12-3 or TRBV12-4 and TRBJ2-3; perhaps TRBD2 as D (5 bases). The CDR3 covers 16 residues. The ends were cut back, 5 bases at V and 2 bases at J, with 17 bases in the middle. The CDR3 DNA sequence: TGTGCCAGCAGTGCCACCGGGCAGCGGTACACAGATACGCAGTATTTT. Translated: CASSATGQRYTDTQYF.

This clonotype appeared a few times. The rearrangement links TRBV20-1 to TRBJ2-4; 11 bases line up with TRBD1. CDR1 and CDR2 from the germline V gene are DFQATT and SNEGSKA (reference sequence). CDR3 length equals 17 residues. After removal of 8 bases from V and 2 bases from J, the junction contained 14 bases not matched to a gene. This CDR3 reads CSRPGTGGLLSKNIQYF. The CDR3 nucleotides read TGCAGTCGCCCCGGGACAGGGGGTTTGCTGTCCAAAAACATTCAGTACTTC.

Ten or more counts support this clonotype. The chain carries TRBV5-1 and TRBJ2-2; D unresolved. Germline V gene lookup returns CDR1 SGHRS and CDR2 YFSETQ. Trimming took 0 bases from V and 1 from J, leaving 4 bases between them. The CDR3 sequence is 14 residues long. The CDR3 is CASSLDGNTGELFF. The DNA of the CDR3 is TGCGCCAGCAGCTTGGACGGGAACACCGGGGAGCTGTTTTTT.

This chain links TRBV5-4 with TRBJ2-2, with 12 nucleotides matching TRBD2. Germline CDR1 reads SGHNT; CDR2 reads YYREEE (reference sequence). With 5 bases clipped from V and 7 bases from J, the junction kept 6 bases outside the gene matches. This CDR3 spans 15 amino acids. CDR3 residues: CASSSTSGRGGELFF. CDR3 coding DNA: TGTGCCAGCAGTTCGACTAGCGGGAGAGGCGGGGAGCTGTTTTTT.

This clonotype was seen once. For the CDR3, the DNA is TGTGCCAGCAGTCCCCGCTGGGGGGAGGAGCAGTACTTC. Its translation: CASSPRWGEEQYF. This chain connects TRBV14 to TRBJ2-7, with D possibly matching TRBD2 (6 bases). CDR3 length: 13 amino acids. The germline V gene has CDR1 SGHDN and CDR2 FVKESK. Trimming left V 6 bases short and J 7 bases short, with 16 bases between.

Turning to this clonotype: The junction does not match germline at one end; this may be a read error. The chain carries TRBV4-3 and TRBJ2-7; D unclear. The CDR3 is 15 amino acids. Germline CDR1 LGHNA, CDR2 YSLEER. Here the CDR3 reads CAGSQGLRGSYEQYF. The CDR3 bases are TGCGCCGGCAGCCAAGGTCTCAGAGGCTCCTACGAGCAGTACTTC.

This clonotype appeared a few times. CDR3 sequence reads: CASSLEELFF. CDR3 nucleotide sequence: TGCGCCAGCAGTCTCGAGGAGCTGTTTTTT. The rearrangement uses TRBV23-1 and TRBJ2-2; D not certain. TRBV23-1 is annotated as an ORF whose role is uncertain. The CDR3 length is 10 residues. Trimming cost V 4 bases and J 10 bases, with 4 bases left between them.

The V gene is TRBV6-1, the J gene TRBJ1-1; the match to TRBD1 covers 7 bases. Germline V gene sequence: CDR1 MNHNS, CDR2 SASEGT. CDR3 length: 13 amino acids. V gave up 7 bases and J gave up 7 bases; unmatched junction bases: 9. CDR3 nucleotide sequence: TGTGCCAGCAACCTACAACGGGACAGTGAAGCTTTCTTT. Residues: CASNLQRDSEAFF.

A few counts support this clonotype. The chain couples TRBV6-2 or TRBV6-3 to TRBJ1-2; no clear D. Germline CDR1 and CDR2: MNHEY and SVGEGT. Trimming pared 5 bases from V and 8 bases from J, leaving 12 bases between. The CDR3 contains 12 residues. As DNA, the CDR3 is TGTGCCAGCAGTCCGACGGACGAAGGCTACACCTTC. Translated: CASSPTDEGYTF.

The V call is TRBV20-1, the J call TRBJ2-1; D is tentatively TRBD1 or TRBD2 (5 bases each). Per the germline V gene, CDR1 is DFQATT and CDR2 is SNEGSKA (reference sequence). This CDR3 contains 12 residues. V was clipped by 7 bases and J by 8 bases, with 15 bases between them. This chain's CDR3 is CSVTPTGHEQFF. In DNA, the CDR3 is TGCAGTGTAACCCCAACGGGACATGAGCAGTTCTTC.